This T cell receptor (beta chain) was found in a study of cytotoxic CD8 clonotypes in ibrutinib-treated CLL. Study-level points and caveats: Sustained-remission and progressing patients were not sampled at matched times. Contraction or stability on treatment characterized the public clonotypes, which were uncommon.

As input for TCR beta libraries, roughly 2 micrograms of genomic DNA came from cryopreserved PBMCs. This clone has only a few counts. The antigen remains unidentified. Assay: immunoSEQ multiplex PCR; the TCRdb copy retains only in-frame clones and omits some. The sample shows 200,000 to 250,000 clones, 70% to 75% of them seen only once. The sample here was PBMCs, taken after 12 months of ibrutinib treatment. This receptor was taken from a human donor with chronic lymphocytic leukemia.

CDR3 nucleotide sequence: TGTGCCTGGAGTCCTACGCGAAACACCATATATTTT. Protein: CAWSPTRNTIYF. J is TRBJ1-3 and V is TRBV30; D gene ambiguous. Germline CDR1 and CDR2: GTSNPN and SVGIG (reference sequence). The CDR3 spans 12 residues. Trimming stripped 2 bases from V and 5 bases from J, with 7 bases between.